Following are 13 T cell receptor beta chains from one sample sequenced in a study of T cell responses to AZD1222 COVID-19 vaccine. The protocol was immunoSEQ multiplex PCR, while the TCRdb copy is restricted to in-frame clones and leaves out a portion. In the table there are approximately 70,000 clones, about nine tenths of which are singletons. Sequences were derived from peripheral blood, sampled on day 0 of AZD1222 vaccination. All receptors come from an adult in good health.

This clone has just a few counts. DNA for the CDR3: TGTGCCAGCAGCCAAGGTACGGAAGGCTACACCTTC. Amino acids: CASSQGTEGYTF. The rearrangement joins TRBV3-1 (or the pseudogene TRBV3-2) to TRBJ1-2, with D unclear. The germline CDR1 and CDR2 sequences are LGHDT and YNNKEL (reference sequence). The CDR3 runs to 12 residues. Trimming pared 1 base from V and 8 bases from J, leaving 8 bases between.

The genes are TRBV19 and TRBJ2-1; no reliable D call. V lost 10 bases and J lost 0, with 13 bases in between. CDR1 is LNHDA and CDR2 is SQIVND in the germline V gene (reference sequence). The CDR3 has 14 residues. CDR3 amino acids: CATKNPSSYNEQFF. CDR3 DNA sequence: TGTGCCACCAAGAACCCGAGCTCCTACAATGAGCAGTTCTTC.

CDR3 coding DNA: TGTGCCAGCAGTTACTCGAAGAAGGGTGCCCCGAACACTGAAGCTTTCTTT. This encodes CASSYSKKGAPNTEAFF. The rearrangement uses TRBV6-2 or TRBV6-3 and TRBJ1-1; D not certain. The CDR3 spans 17 residues. Per the germline V gene, CDR1 is MNHEY and CDR2 is SVGEGT. Between the trimmed V and J ends, which lost 0 bases and 1 base, there was a span of 15 bases.

The chain couples TRBV18 to TRBJ1-1; D remains unclear. The V gene lost 2 bases and the J gene lost 0 bases, with 7 bases spanning the gap. In germline, CDR1 is KGHSH, CDR2 LQKENI. CDR3 size: 14 residues. Here the CDR3 DNA reads TGTGCCAGCTCACCAGTCAGCGTGAACACTGAAGCTTTCTTT. It specifies CASSPVSVNTEAFF.

This clone was recorded only once. This sequence joins TRBV7-9 and TRBJ2-1, with no clear D. Germline V gene data show CDR1 as SEHNR and CDR2 as FQNEAQ (reference sequence). This CDR3 region has 14 residues. Trimming removed 1 base at V and 7 bases at J, with 11 bases between. Written as DNA, the CDR3 is TGTGCCAGCAGCTTAGGAAGCCAGACTAATGAGCAGTTCTTC. It translates to CASSLGSQTNEQFF.

This chain uses TRBV7-8 with TRBJ2-7, with TRBD2 identical over 8 bases. Germline CDR1 and CDR2: SGHVS and FQNEAQ. The V gene end was trimmed by 7 bases and the J gene end by 3 bases; junction bases not matched to a gene: 20. This CDR3 spans 18 amino acids. The CDR3 protein is CASIKIGLAGPEGYEQYF. CDR3 nucleotides: TGTGCCAGCATCAAAATTGGGCTAGCGGGTCCGGAGGGCTACGAGCAGTACTTC.

In DNA form, the CDR3 reads TGTGCCAGCAGTGAAGGGTGGGCTAGCGGGAGGAGCTCCTACAATGAGCAGTTCTTC. Its protein product is CASSEGWASGRSSYNEQFF. The chain has TRBV2 and TRBJ2-1; 11 nucleotides agree with TRBD2. The CDR3 has 19 residues. V shed 1 base and J 0 bases; nucleotides not matched to a gene: 8. The germline CDR1 and CDR2 sequences are SNHLY and FYNNEI.

This chain links TRBV19 with TRBJ2-5; D gene unclear. This CDR3 region has 12 residues. The ends were cut back, 5 bases at V and 0 bases at J, with 4 bases in the middle. Germline V gene lookup returns CDR1 LNHDA and CDR2 SQIVND (reference sequence). CDR3 sequence reads: CASSQDQETQYF. The DNA of the CDR3 is TGTGCCAGTAGTCAGGACCAAGAGACCCAGTACTTC.

This clone was picked up a small number of times. V usage is TRBV9 and J usage is TRBJ1-6, with D hard to call. The length of the CDR3 is 13 residues. The germline V gene has CDR1 SGDLS and CDR2 YYNGEE. Trimming cost V 0 bases and J 4 bases, with 2 bases left between them. The CDR3 loop is CASSVGYNSPLHF. As DNA, the CDR3 is TGTGCCAGCAGCGTAGGATATAATTCACCCCTCCACTTT.

J is TRBJ1-6 and V is TRBV15; D is unclear. V lost 0 bases and J 7 bases, leaving 10 bases between the germline ends. The V gene's germline CDR1 is LNHNV and CDR2 YYDKDF (reference sequence). CDR3 length: 15 amino acids. The CDR3 loop reads CATSRDYSRNSPLHF. The CDR3 DNA reads as TGTGCCACCAGCAGAGATTACAGCCGGAATTCACCCCTCCACTTT.

In this sample, this clone turned up once. The chain carries TRBV4-3 and TRBJ2-3; tentative D call: TRBD2 (5 bases). The CDR3 covers 13 residues. Trimming left V 0 bases short and J 6 bases short, with 7 bases between. Germline CDR1 LGHNA, CDR2 YSLEER. The CDR3 sequence: CASSQEREDTQYF. The CDR3 nucleotides are TGCGCCAGCAGCCAAGAAAGGGAGGATACGCAGTATTTT.

The chain is built from TRBV10-3 and TRBJ2-3; no clear D gene. The CDR3 is 15 residues long. V dropped 2 bases and J dropped 1 base, with 10 bases sitting between them. Germline V lookup: CDR1 ENHRY, CDR2 SYGVKD. In DNA, the CDR3 is TGTGCCATCAGTGAGGCAGGTTTTGGCACAGATACGCAGTATTTT. Translating it yields CAISEAGFGTDTQYF.

This rearrangement joins TRBV20-1 to TRBJ1-5; D gene uncertain. Germline V gene lookup returns CDR1 DFQATT and CDR2 SNEGSKA (reference sequence). This CDR3 is built from 14 residues. V lost 3 bases and J lost 2, with 11 bases in between. CDR3 coding DNA: TGCAGTGCTAGTTCCTCGAGCGGCAATCAGCCCCAGCATTTT. Translation gives CSASSSSGNQPQHF.